Listed below are T cell receptor beta chains from one sample, sequenced in a study of cytomegalovirus exposure and HLA in healthy donors. Clones were sequenced by immunoSEQ multiplex PCR, and TCRdb holds only the in-frame ones, with some missing. This table holds around 200,000 clones, over 60% found once. Input material: PBMCs. All receptors come from a young man in good health and CMV-seronegative. Both conserved end residues are part of each CDR3. A D gene is named only where the DNA matches it firmly. A row's size may be missing; if present it is once, few, many or a size class.

v_gene: TRBV5-1
abundance: NA
d_gene: TRBD1
j_gene: TRBJ2-1
CDR3nt: TGCGCCAGCAGCTTGGGGTGGACAGGGGAGAATGAGCAGTTCTTC
CDR3aa: CASSLGWTGENEQFF

v_gene: TRBV10-3
abundance: NA
d_gene: NA
j_gene: TRBJ1-4
CDR3nt: TGTGCCATCAGTGATCCAGCGGGGGTTAATGAAAAACTGTTTTTT
CDR3aa: CAISDPAGVNEKLFF

v_gene: TRBV6-5
abundance: few
d_gene: TRBD1
j_gene: TRBJ1-2
CDR3nt: TGTGCCAGCAGACTTGGACAGGGGAACTATGGCTACACCTTC
CDR3aa: CASRLGQGNYGYTF

v_gene: TRBV7-2
abundance: NA
d_gene: NA
j_gene: TRBJ2-1
CDR3nt: TGTGCCAGCAGCTTAGCACTCGCCGAGCAGTTCTTC
CDR3aa: CASSLALAEQFF

v_gene: TRBV7-6
abundance: NA
d_gene: NA
j_gene: TRBJ1-5
CDR3nt: TGTGCCAGCAGCTTAGTGTCAGGGGCTTCCAGCCCCCAGCATTTT
CDR3aa: CASSLVSGASSPQHF

v_gene: TRBV9
abundance: few
d_gene: TRBD2
j_gene: TRBJ2-1
CDR3nt: TGTGCCAGCACACCGACAGCGGGGGTTTACAATGAGCAGTTCTTC
CDR3aa: CASTPTAGVYNEQFF

v_gene: TRBV6-1
abundance: NA
d_gene: NA
j_gene: TRBJ2-7
CDR3nt: TGTGCCAGCGCAGACATGAGCTACGAGCAGTACTTC
CDR3aa: CASADMSYEQYF

v_gene: TRBV18
abundance: NA
d_gene: TRBD1
j_gene: TRBJ1-4
CDR3nt: TGTGCCAGCTCACTTAGGGGGCCTAAACCTACAACTAATGAAAAACTGTTTTTT
CDR3aa: CASSLRGPKPTTNEKLFF

v_gene: TRBV5-6
abundance: few
d_gene: NA
j_gene: TRBJ1-1
CDR3nt: TGTGCCAGCAGCTTATCGATCGGGTCGGGCACTGAAGCTTTCTTT
CDR3aa: CASSLSIGSGTEAFF

v_gene: TRBV4-1
abundance: NA
d_gene: NA
j_gene: TRBJ1-1
CDR3nt: TGCGCCAGCAGCCTCACGGGGAACACTGAAGCTTTCTTT
CDR3aa: CASSLTGNTEAFF

v_gene: TRBV2
abundance: NA
d_gene: NA
j_gene: TRBJ1-5
CDR3nt: TGTGCCAGCAGTTTTGGGGGGGTAAACCAGCCCCAGCATTTT
CDR3aa: CASSFGGVNQPQHF

v_gene: TRBV7-9
abundance: NA
d_gene: NA
j_gene: TRBJ2-7
CDR3nt: TGTTCCAGCAGCTTAGCGCGTCTCTCCTACGAGCAGTACTTC
CDR3aa: CSSSLARLSYEQYF

v_gene: TRBV9
abundance: few
d_gene: NA
j_gene: TRBJ1-5
CDR3nt: TGTGCCAGCAGCGTAGGTGGGGGGGAAGATCAGCCCCAGCATTTT
CDR3aa: CASSVGGGEDQPQHF

v_gene: TRBV6-6
abundance: NA
d_gene: NA
j_gene: TRBJ1-5
CDR3nt: TGTGCCAGCAGTACTTTCAATCAGCCCCAGCATTTT
CDR3aa: CASSTFNQPQHF

v_gene: TRBV7-2
abundance: NA
d_gene: NA
j_gene: TRBJ2-6
CDR3nt: TGTGCCAGCAGCGTCCCCAGGGAATCCCCTGGGGCCAACGTCCTGACTTTC
CDR3aa: CASSVPRESPGANVLTF

v_gene: TRBV21-1
abundance: NA
d_gene: NA
j_gene: TRBJ1-1
CDR3nt: TGTGCCAGCTGCGTTGGCAGCCAGGGGAACACTGAAGCTTTCTTT
CDR3aa: CASCVGSQGNTEAFF

v_gene: TRBV27
abundance: NA
d_gene: TRBD1
j_gene: TRBJ2-7
CDR3nt: TGTGCCAGCAGTCGACAGGGGCCGGCTCCCGAGCAGTACTTC
CDR3aa: CASSRQGPAPEQYF

v_gene: TRBV7-3
abundance: NA
d_gene: TRBD1
j_gene: TRBJ2-1
CDR3nt: TGTGCCAGCAGCTTAACCGGGACAGGGGTGGAGGAGCAGTTCTTC
CDR3aa: CASSLTGTGVEEQFF

v_gene: TRBV9
abundance: NA
d_gene: NA
j_gene: TRBJ1-2
CDR3nt: TGTGCCAGCAGCGTCCAGGTTAACTATGGCTACACCTTC
CDR3aa: CASSVQVNYGYTF

v_gene: TRBV2
abundance: NA
d_gene: TRBD1
j_gene: TRBJ2-5
CDR3nt: TGTGCCAGCAAAACCGGGACAGGAGTTTGGGAGACCCAGTACTTC
CDR3aa: CASKTGTGVWETQYF

v_gene: TRBV27
abundance: once
d_gene: TRBD1
j_gene: TRBJ1-2
CDR3nt: TGTGCCACCTCCCCAGCCGCCGGACAGGGTGGCTATGGCTACACCTTC
CDR3aa: CATSPAAGQGGYGYTF

v_gene: TRBV7-3
abundance: NA
d_gene: TRBD1
j_gene: TRBJ2-5
CDR3nt: TGTGCCAGCAGCCCGACAGGGAAGGAGACCCAGTACTTC
CDR3aa: CASSPTGKETQYF

v_gene: TRBV6-5
abundance: NA
d_gene: NA
j_gene: TRBJ2-3
CDR3nt: TGTGCCAGCAGTTACCTCCCCGGACTCCGCACAGATACGCAGTATTTT
CDR3aa: CASSYLPGLRTDTQYF

v_gene: TRBV10-3
abundance: NA
d_gene: TRBD2
j_gene: TRBJ2-1
CDR3nt: TGTGCCATCAGTTTAGCGGGAGGTAACTACAATGAGCAGTTCTTC
CDR3aa: CAISLAGGNYNEQFF

v_gene: TRBV19
abundance: NA
d_gene: NA
j_gene: TRBJ2-3
CDR3nt: TGTGCCAGTAGCACTAGCTACTGGGGGGATACGCAGTATTTT
CDR3aa: CASSTSYWGDTQYF

v_gene: TRBV6-1
abundance: NA
d_gene: TRBD1
j_gene: TRBJ1-2
CDR3nt: TGTGCCAGCAGTGCTCTAATACCCGGGACAGGGGTCTATGGCTACACCTTC
CDR3aa: CASSALIPGTGVYGYTF

v_gene: TRBV6-1
abundance: once
d_gene: TRBD1
j_gene: TRBJ1-2
CDR3nt: TGTGCCAGCAGTGTCGGGTCGACAGGGGGCCATGGCTACACCTTC
CDR3aa: CASSVGSTGGHGYTF

v_gene: TRBV7-2
abundance: NA
d_gene: TRBD1
j_gene: TRBJ2-7
CDR3nt: TGTGCCAGCAGCTTGGGACAGGGGGCTGACGAGCAGTACTTC
CDR3aa: CASSLGQGADEQYF